The 28 T cell receptor beta chains given below trace back to one sample, sequenced in a study of T cells in Graves' hyperthyroidism and ophthalmopathy. Amplified regions were TCR beta CDR3 sequences from RNA transcripts. The HTBI primer set served for first-round RT-PCR of the TCR CDR3. Using its own MiXCR run on the multiplex PCR reads, TCRdb lists one record per CDR3 protein. The data hold around 610,000 distinct CDR3 sequences, with 14% to 15% observed a single time. The sequencing input was blood. Receptors originate from a woman in her thirties or forties with Graves' ophthalmopathy.

This clonotype was picked up a small number of times. V usage is TRBV12-3 or TRBV12-4 and J usage is TRBJ1-2; D uncertain. V lost 6 bases and J lost 1, with 12 bases in between. The CDR3 extends over 14 amino acids. The CDR3, as DNA: TGTGCCAGCAGCCGACCGCCTCTTAACTATGGCTACACCTTC. Translated, it gives CASSRPPLNYGYTF.

This clonotype was found many times. V gene TRBV11-1 combines with J gene TRBJ1-5, with 9 bases aligning to TRBD1. CDR3 length: 17 amino acids. CDR1 SGHAT and CDR2 FQDESV come from the germline V gene (reference sequence). Trimming removed 6 bases from V and 0 bases from J; junction bases left unmatched: 9. The CDR3 DNA reads as TGTGCCAGCAGTTACTCGTACAGGGGGCGTAGCAATCAGCCCCAGCATTTT. Amino acids: CASSYSYRGRSNQPQHF.

Many counts were recorded for this clonotype. V is TRBV6-1 and J is TRBJ2-5, with D perhaps TRBD1 (6 bases). Trimming left V 2 bases short and J 3 bases short, with 7 bases between. Germline V gives CDR1 MNHNS, CDR2 SASEGT. The CDR3 consists of 13 residues. The CDR3 sequence is CASSENREETQYF. For the CDR3, the DNA is TGTGCCAGCAGTGAAAACAGGGAAGAGACCCAGTACTTC.

This clonotype was counted between two and nine times. This CDR3 reads CAISEQAGTNTGELFF. The CDR3, as DNA: TGTGCCATCAGCGAGCAAGCGGGTACGAACACCGGGGAGCTGTTTTTT. The rearrangement uses TRBV10-3 and TRBJ2-2, with D perhaps matching TRBD2 (6 bases). CDR1 and CDR2 (germline): ENHRY, SYGVKD. Trimming pared 6 bases from V and 0 bases from J, leaving 14 bases between. The CDR3 runs to 16 residues.

This clonotype was picked up many times. V and J are TRBV25-1 and TRBJ2-6; TRBD1 aligns across 9 bases. V was clipped by 2 bases and J by 9 bases; unmatched bases: 11. The CDR3 has 17 amino acids. Per the germline V gene, CDR1 is MGHDK and CDR2 is SYGVNS. The CDR3 bases are TGTGCCAGCAGTGAAAGCCCCGGGGACAGGGCGCTCAACGTCCTGACTTTC. Encoded protein: CASSESPGDRALNVLTF.

This chain joins TRBV7-9 and TRBJ1-2; no definite D call. Germline V lookup: CDR1 SEHNR, CDR2 FQNEAQ (reference sequence). The germline V and J ends were trimmed by 3 bases and 10 bases, with 18 bases remaining between them. This CDR3 region has 14 residues. CDR3 amino acids: CASSFLLPPLYYTF. The DNA of the CDR3 is TGTGCCAGCAGCTTCCTCCTCCCTCCACTATACTACACCTTC.

The chain combines TRBV12-3 or TRBV12-4 with TRBJ2-5; 9 nucleotides align to TRBD1. V shed 4 bases, J shed 3 bases, and the junction held 6 bases outside the gene matches. This CDR3 contains 15 residues. The CDR3 DNA reads TGTGCCAGCAGTTACGGACAGGGGCTAAAAGAGACCCAGTACTTC. Translation gives CASSYGQGLKETQYF.

Many counts were recorded for this clonotype. The V gene is TRBV28, the J gene TRBJ2-5; 7 bases align to TRBD2. Germline CDR1 is MDHEN and CDR2 is SYDVKM. With 3 bases clipped from V and 7 bases from J, the junction kept 5 bases outside the gene matches. This CDR3 has 13 amino acids. CDR3 in amino acids: CASSLGGSGTQYF. CDR3 DNA sequence: TGTGCCAGCAGTTTGGGGGGGAGTGGGACCCAGTACTTC. Variable domain in full (rest from reference TRBV28 and TRBJ2-5): DVKVTQSSRYLVKRTGEKVFLECVQDMDHENMFWYRQDPGLGLRLIYFSYDVKMKEKGDIPEGYSVSREKKERFSLILESASTNQTSMYLCASSLGGSGTQYFGPGTRLLVL.

In its sample, this clonotype was seen many times. The rearrangement joins TRBV20-1 to TRBJ2-7; 11 bases match TRBD2. V was pared by 6 bases and J by 0 bases, with 10 bases of the junction left unmatched. The germline V gene encodes CDR1 DFQATT and CDR2 SNEGSKA (reference sequence). The CDR3 has 16 amino acids. Here the CDR3 reads CSALSSSGRSSYEQYF. In nucleotides, the CDR3 is TGCAGTGCCCTATCGTCTAGCGGGAGGTCCTCCTACGAGCAGTACTTC.

Comment on this clonotype: A much bigger clone sits one base away, suggesting this may be a read error. This sequence joins TRBV6-1 and TRBJ1-1; 9 nucleotides align to TRBD1. Trimming removed 6 bases from V and 4 bases from J; junction bases left unmatched: 9. The CDR3 covers 15 residues. In germline, CDR1 is MNHNS, CDR2 SASEGT. Here the CDR3 reads CASSQGQGGSTEAFF. The CDR3 DNA reads TGTGCCAGCAGCCAGGGACAGGGAGGGAGCACTGAAGCTTTCTTT.

The rearrangement joins TRBV28 to TRBJ2-7, with D uncertain. The CDR3 consists of 14 residues. The germline gives CDR1 MDHEN, CDR2 SYDVKM. With 3 bases removed from V and 3 bases from J, the gap between germline ends came to 12 bases. This CDR3 is CASSFHGSLYEQYF. For the CDR3, the DNA is TGTGCCAGCAGTTTCCATGGGTCACTCTACGAGCAGTACTTC. Drawing the rest from reference TRBV28 and TRBJ2-7, the complete variable domain is DVKVTQSSRYLVKRTGEKVFLECVQDMDHENMFWYRQDPGLGLRLIYFSYDVKMKEKGDIPEGYSVSREKKERFSLILESASTNQTSMYLCASSFHGSLYEQYFGPGTRLTVT.

Many counts were recorded for this clonotype. This chain connects TRBV12-3 or TRBV12-4 to TRBJ2-5; 7 positions match TRBD1. V lost 5 bases to trimming and J lost 5 bases; unmatched junction nucleotides: 8. The CDR3 extends over 14 amino acids. The CDR3 region is CASSLRTGGETQYF. CDR3 bases: TGTGCCAGCAGTCTTCGGACAGGCGGGGAGACCCAGTACTTC.

This clonotype has at least ten counts. The chain joins TRBV25-1 to TRBJ1-1; D gene unclear. The CDR3 is made up of 12 amino acids. Between the trimmed V and J ends, which lost 0 bases and 7 bases, there was a span of 6 bases. From germline, CDR1 is MGHDK and CDR2 SYGVNS. CDR3 in DNA: TGTGCCAGCAGTGAATATGGGGTTGAAGCTTTCTTT. Amino acids: CASSEYGVEAFF.

This clonotype was counted ten times or more. The gene calls are TRBV5-1 and TRBJ2-5, with TRBD2 matching 13 bases. With 2 bases clipped from V and 5 bases from J, the junction kept 6 bases outside the gene matches. Germline V gene lookup returns CDR1 SGHRS and CDR2 YFSETQ. The CDR3 contains 16 residues. The chain's CDR3 is CASSLLAGGPLETQYF. DNA of the CDR3: TGCGCCAGCAGCTTACTAGCGGGAGGGCCATTGGAGACCCAGTACTTC.

This clonotype was recorded a few times. The chain joins TRBV5-1 to TRBJ2-3; TRBD1 is a possible D gene (6 bases). Trimming pared 0 bases from V and 1 base from J, leaving 9 bases between. This CDR3 has 15 residues. The V gene's germline CDR1 is SGHRS and CDR2 YFSETQ. The CDR3 protein is CASSLGGHRTDTQYF. The CDR3 DNA sequence: TGCGCCAGCAGCTTGGGGGGACACCGCACAGATACGCAGTATTTT.

The chain recombines TRBV6-2 or TRBV6-3 with TRBJ2-3; 9 bases are shared with TRBD1. V was pared by 0 bases and J by 4 bases, with 17 bases of the junction left unmatched. CDR1 and CDR2 from the germline V gene are MNHEY and SVGEGT. The CDR3 has 20 residues. CDR3: CASSYSTYRGRSVRADTQYF. The DNA of the CDR3 is TGTGCCAGCAGTTACTCGACTTACAGGGGGCGCTCAGTGAGGGCAGATACGCAGTATTTT.

In this sample, this clonotype turned up a few times. CDR3 residues: CASSIGGWGGEQYF. For the CDR3, the DNA is TGTGCCAGTAGTATCGGTGGATGGGGTGGCGAGCAGTACTTC. The chain carries TRBV19 and TRBJ2-7; D gene uncertain. The CDR3 spans 14 residues. The V end lost 3 bases, the J end lost 6 bases, and 15 bases lay between the germline ends. Germline CDR1 LNHDA, CDR2 SQIVND (reference sequence).

CDR3 DNA sequence: TGCGCCAGCAGCTTGGGTGGGGGAACGAACACTGAAGCTTTCTTT. Translating gives CASSLGGGTNTEAFF. The V and J genes are TRBV5-1 and TRBJ1-1; the D gene is possibly TRBD1 (5 bases). The CDR3 runs to 15 residues. Germline V gene data show CDR1 as SGHRS and CDR2 as YFSETQ. Deletions cut 0 bases from V and 1 base from J, with 10 bases between.

The chain couples TRBV5-1 to TRBJ1-3, with D possibly matching TRBD1 (6 bases). The CDR3 covers 16 residues. Germline CDR1 SGHRS, CDR2 YFSETQ. Between the trimmed V and J ends, which lost 0 bases and 2 bases, there was a span of 12 bases. The CDR3 reads CASSLEGGAAGNTIYF. The CDR3 DNA reads as TGCGCCAGCAGCTTGGAAGGGGGGGCGGCTGGAAACACCATATATTTT.

V and J are TRBV25-1 and TRBJ2-2; unclear D gene. Germline loops: CDR1 MGHDK, CDR2 SYGVNS. The CDR3 consists of 13 residues. Trimming took off 3 bases at V and 6 bases at J, with 8 bases between the two ends. CDR3 in amino acids: CASSERLAGELFF. CDR3 coding DNA: TGTGCCAGCAGTGAGCGGCTAGCCGGGGAGCTGTTTTTT.

This clonotype turned up a few times. This chain links TRBV28 with TRBJ1-1, with D maybe TRBD1 (6 bases). Germline lookup yields CDR1 MDHEN and CDR2 SYDVKM. The V and J ends lost 10 bases and 2 bases respectively, with 17 bases between them. CDR3 length equals 14 residues. The CDR3 coding sequence is TGTGCCACCTCCCCCGGCAGGGGTAACACTGAAGCTTTCTTT. It encodes CATSPGRGNTEAFF.

This clonotype has a count of ten or more. The chain uses TRBV20-1 and TRBJ1-1; D unresolved. Germline loops: CDR1 DFQATT, CDR2 SNEGSKA (reference sequence). The V gene lost 3 bases and the J gene lost 4 bases, with 9 bases spanning the gap. This CDR3 spans 12 amino acids. The CDR3 here is CSASMGSTEAFF. CDR3 DNA sequence: TGCAGTGCTAGTATGGGGAGCACTGAAGCTTTCTTT.

The CDR3 DNA reads as TGCGCCAGCAGCCTCGAAGGGGGGCAAAGTGGAAACACCATATATTTT. This encodes CASSLEGGQSGNTIYF. The gene calls are TRBV4-1 and TRBJ1-3; TRBD1 is a possible D gene (6 bases). Trimming cost V 4 bases and J 3 bases, with 16 bases left between them. Germline CDR1 reads MGHRA; CDR2 reads YSYEKL. The CDR3 contains 16 residues.

This clonotype was seen a few times. The chain combines TRBV4-2 with TRBJ2-3, with 11 bases that match TRBD2. The J segment lost 3 bases and the V segment lost 3 bases, leaving 8 bases of the junction unmatched. The CDR3 has 17 amino acids. From germline, CDR1 is LGHNA and CDR2 YNFKEQ. CDR3: CASSQGSGTSGTDTQYF. The CDR3 DNA reads as TGTGCCAGCAGCCAGGGGTCCGGGACTAGCGGTACAGATACGCAGTATTTT.

This clonotype was counted many times. The chain combines TRBV3-1 with TRBJ1-1; 8 bases match TRBD1. Germline-derived CDR1 and CDR2 are LGHDT and YNNKEL (reference sequence). The CDR3 is 14 amino acids. J gave up 10 bases and V 3 bases, and 10 bases lay outside the gene matches. CDR3 DNA sequence: TGTGCCAGCAGCCACCGGACAGGGAGCCGGCCAGCTTTCTTT. It codes for CASSHRTGSRPAFF.

V gene TRBV6-1 combines with J gene TRBJ1-2; 10 nucleotides line up with TRBD1. The CDR3 runs 14 residues. Looked up from germline, CDR1 is MNHNS and CDR2 is SASEGT. The junction had 5 bases not matched to a gene; V was cut back by 7 bases and J by 3 bases. The CDR3, as DNA: TGTGCCAGCAAGGGACAGGGGAAGGACTATGGCTACACCTTC. This codes for CASKGQGKDYGYTF.

In regard to this clonotype: Sequence at one end of the junction differs from germline and may be a read error. The V call is TRBV19, the J call TRBJ1-1; D is possibly TRBD1 (6 bases). The CDR3 covers 14 residues. Germline assignment: CDR1 LNHDA and CDR2 SQIVND (reference sequence). This chain's CDR3 is CAGRSRTENTEAFF. The DNA for the CDR3 is TGTGCCGGTAGGTCCAGGACAGAGAACACTGAAGCTTTCTTT.

The sample holds many counts of this clonotype. V gene TRBV18 combines with J gene TRBJ2-5; unclear D gene. This CDR3 comprises 13 residues. Germline loops: CDR1 KGHSH, CDR2 LQKENI. Trimming removed 3 bases from V and 5 bases from J, with 10 bases in between. The CDR3 bases are TGTGCCAGCTCACCCGGTCGGTCGGAGACCCAGTACTTC. Encoded protein: CASSPGRSETQYF.